Listed here are 27 T cell receptor beta chains from one sample, sequenced in a study of beta chain features in type 1 diabetes (dated by TCRdb to the late 2010s). The library came from the immunoSEQ multiplex PCR assay. All of the isolated RNA was reverse transcribed with the High Capacity cDNA Reverse Transcription Kit, so expressed TCRB transcripts were sequenced. The immuneACCESS repertoire file appears here via TCRdb, limited to in-frame rearrangements. These files lack a portion of the clones; in checked studies, under half of the deficit traces to unresolved V genes, and the cause of the others is not known. This sample holds 140,000 to 150,000 clones; roughly 48% were observed only once. The top ten clonotypes cover around 0.45% of the sample. Input material: Tregs from blood. The sample's cell subset or site, from its label and the paper: regulatory CD4+ T cells. The receptors derive from a young man in good health.

The CDR3 spells CSVEDYTHQETQYF. CDR3 bases: TGCAGCGTTGAAGATTATACACATCAAGAGACCCAGTACTTC. This chain joins TRBV29-1 and TRBJ2-5, with D unclear. The V gene's germline CDR1 is SQVTM and CDR2 ANQGSEA. This CDR3 is built from 14 residues. Trimming took 0 bases from V and 2 from J, leaving 10 bases between them.

The chain is built from TRBV5-6 and TRBJ1-2; 9 nucleotides match TRBD1. The CDR3 spans 13 residues. The trim removed 2 bases at V and 7 bases at J, leaving 3 bases unmatched. Germline V gene data show CDR1 as SGHDT and CDR2 as YYEEEE. CDR3 sequence: CASSLVQGAGYTF. The CDR3 coding sequence is TGTGCCAGCAGCTTAGTACAGGGGGCTGGCTACACCTTC.

The CDR3: CASSSRLRRGQGTRETQYF. Written as DNA, the CDR3 is TGTGCCAGCTCGTCAAGACTTCGACGGGGACAGGGAACAAGAGAGACCCAGTACTTC. V gene TRBV18 combines with J gene TRBJ2-5, with 9 bases matching TRBD1. V shed 6 bases and J 4 bases; nucleotides not matched to a gene: 21. The CDR3 spans 19 residues. Germline CDR1 KGHSH, CDR2 LQKENI.

V gene TRBV30 combines with J gene TRBJ1-1, with a possible D match to TRBD1 (6 bases). The germline CDR1 and CDR2 sequences are GTSNPN and SVGIG (reference sequence). V dropped 5 bases and J dropped 6 bases, with 16 bases sitting between them. The CDR3 runs 13 residues. The CDR3 coding sequence is TGTGCCTGGTCAAGGGGGGGATTGGCTGAAGCTTTCTTT. This codes for CAWSRGGLAEAFF.

This clone appeared a few times. This sample includes further DNA sequences coding for the same CDR3. The rearrangement links TRBV5-1 to TRBJ2-7; D is unclear. The CDR3 covers 12 residues. Deletions cut 4 bases from V and 2 bases from J, with 7 bases between. Per the germline V gene, CDR1 is SGHRS and CDR2 is YFSETQ. CDR3 sequence: CASSGQTYEQYF. Here the CDR3 DNA reads TGCGCCAGCAGCGGTCAGACCTACGAGCAGTACTTC.

The chain links TRBV11-2 to TRBJ2-5; D may be TRBD1 (6 bases). The germline V and J ends were trimmed by 5 bases and 4 bases, with 20 bases remaining between them. Looked up from germline, CDR1 is SGHAT and CDR2 is FQNNGV. The CDR3 is 16 residues long. The CDR3 region is CASSRLGQGPRETQYF. The CDR3 DNA follows: TGTGCCAGCAGCCGTCTCGGTCAGGGGCCCAGAGAGACCCAGTACTTC.

The chain employs TRBV5-6 and TRBJ2-7; D uncertain. The V gene's germline CDR1 is SGHDT and CDR2 YYEEEE. CDR3 length: 12 amino acids. Deletions cut 1 base from V and 5 bases from J, with 7 bases between. CDR3 nucleotides: TGTGCCAGCAGCTTGCGAGAGAACGAGCAGTACTTC. Translating it yields CASSLRENEQYF.

CDR3 amino acids: CASSLELAANTGELFF. The CDR3 nucleotides read TGTGCCAGCAGCTTAGAACTAGCGGCGAACACCGGGGAGCTGTTTTTT. The J gene is TRBJ2-2, the V gene TRBV7-6, with TRBD2 matching over 8 bases. Per germline, CDR1 SGHVS and CDR2 FNYEAQ. This CDR3 has 16 amino acids. Trimming at V came to 1 base and at J to 0 bases, leaving 1 base not matched to a gene.

The V gene is TRBV6-1, the J gene TRBJ2-5, with a weak D call TRBD2 (5 bases). The J call is uncertain, as TRBJ2-7 better fits the DNA end. Germline lookup yields CDR1 MNHNS and CDR2 SASEGT. The CDR3 consists of 13 residues. The CDR3 DNA follows: TGTGCCAGCCGCCGCGGGCCTAGCAACGAGCAGTACTTC. It specifies CASRRGPSNEQYF.

The genes are TRBV30 and TRBJ2-7; 9 bases map to TRBD1. The germline V gene encodes CDR1 GTSNPN and CDR2 SVGIG (reference sequence). The CDR3 runs 11 residues. The junction had 3 bases not matched to a gene; V was cut back by 6 bases and J by 6 bases. The CDR3 region is CACTGGFEQYF. CDR3 nucleotide sequence: TGTGCCTGTACAGGGGGCTTCGAGCAGTACTTC.

This clone was seen a handful of times. The chain combines TRBV29-1 with TRBJ1-1; 9 positions agree with TRBD1. V lost 8 bases, J lost 7 bases, and 8 bases stayed unmatched. Germline CDR1 and CDR2: SQVTM and ANQGSEA. CDR3 length: 12 amino acids. The CDR3 sequence is CSSGDRDFEAFF. The CDR3, as DNA: TGCAGCTCAGGGGACAGGGATTTTGAAGCTTTCTTT.

The sample holds a few counts of this clone. This chain links TRBV6-5 with TRBJ1-1; 10 bases are shared with TRBD1. The germline CDR1 and CDR2 sequences are MNHEY and SVGAGI. The CDR3 consists of 14 residues. Unmatched junction bases numbered 7, after V lost 5 bases and J lost 7 bases. CDR3: CASSKDRGLGEAFF. Written as DNA, the CDR3 is TGTGCCAGCAGTAAAGACAGGGGGCTCGGTGAAGCTTTCTTT.

This sequence joins TRBV6-6 and TRBJ2-7, with 7 bases fitting TRBD1. The CDR3 contains 15 residues. V lost 2 bases and J lost 2; bases outside the gene matches: 6. CDR1 is MNHNY and CDR2 is SVGAGI in the germline V gene (reference sequence). The CDR3 loop reads CASSYAPGQPYEQYF. CDR3 DNA: TGTGCCAGCAGTTACGCCCCGGGACAGCCCTACGAGCAGTACTTC.

J is TRBJ2-1 and V is TRBV6-6; no clear D gene. The CDR3 length is 13 residues. V gave up 6 bases and J gave up 4 bases, with 10 bases separating them. Germline values: CDR1 MNHNY, CDR2 SVGAGI (reference sequence). Written as DNA, the CDR3 is TGTGCCAGCAGAAATAGTCGTTACAATGAGCAGTTCTTC. It codes for CASRNSRYNEQFF.

The V and J genes are TRBV5-1 and TRBJ2-3; 9 bases are a match to TRBD2. The germline V gene has CDR1 SGHRS and CDR2 YFSETQ. The CDR3 extends over 15 amino acids. The ends lost 5 bases at V and 6 bases at J; junction bases unmatched: 10. CDR3 region: CASSQGLASADTQYF. In DNA, the CDR3 is TGCGCCAGCAGTCAAGGACTAGCGTCGGCGGATACGCAGTATTTT.

The V call is TRBV10-3, the J call TRBJ2-7; weak D call: TRBD2 (5 bases). Per germline, CDR1 ENHRY and CDR2 SYGVKD. This CDR3 comprises 13 residues. Trimming cost V 2 bases and J 3 bases, with 8 bases left between them. CDR3 region: CAISEREDYEQYF. The DNA for the CDR3 is TGTGCCATCAGTGAGCGGGAAGACTACGAGCAGTACTTC.

The chain is built from TRBV4-3 and TRBJ1-1, with TRBD1 as a possible D gene (6 bases). The CDR3 is 13 residues long. Germline CDR1 reads LGHNA; CDR2 reads YSLEER. V lost 5 bases, J lost 3 bases, and 10 bases lay in between. For the CDR3, the DNA is TGCGCCAGCAGCAATACAGGGCACACTGAAGCTTTCTTT. Translated, it gives CASSNTGHTEAFF.

The chain couples TRBV30 to TRBJ2-5; TRBD2 agrees at 9 bases. V shed 0 bases and J 1 base; nucleotides not matched to a gene: 3. This CDR3 has 15 residues. CDR1 and CDR2 from the germline V gene are GTSNPN and SVGIG (reference sequence). Here the CDR3 reads CAWSVRAGGQETQYF. The CDR3 bases are TGTGCCTGGAGTGTACGAGCGGGGGGCCAAGAGACCCAGTACTTC.

The chain couples TRBV29-1 to TRBJ1-1; unclear D gene. The CDR3 consists of 13 residues. CDR1 is SQVTM, CDR2 ANQGSEA, per germline. Trimming left V 3 bases short and J 5 bases short, with 13 bases between. As DNA, the CDR3 is TGCAGCGTTGAGAACGTCGGAGGGACTGAAGCTTTCTTT. This encodes CSVENVGGTEAFF.

The chain links TRBV28 to TRBJ1-2; the D is unclear. The germline V and J ends were trimmed by 4 bases and 4 bases, with 10 bases remaining between them. CDR3 length: 13 residues. The germline gives CDR1 MDHEN, CDR2 SYDVKM. The chain's CDR3 is CASSSSDGYGYTF. DNA for the CDR3: TGTGCCAGCAGTTCTTCAGATGGCTATGGCTACACCTTC.

This clone was picked up a small number of times. Here the CDR3 reads CASSLFASGRMYEQYF. CDR3 nucleotide sequence: TGTGCCAGCAGTTTATTTGCTAGCGGGAGAATGTACGAGCAGTACTTC. J is TRBJ2-7 and V is TRBV27; 10 bases are a match to TRBD2. V was pared by 1 base and J by 4 bases, with 7 bases of the junction left unmatched. CDR3 size: 16 residues. From germline, CDR1 is MNHEY and CDR2 SMNVEV (reference sequence).

The chain employs TRBV29-1 and TRBJ2-2, with 7 nucleotides matching TRBD2. Trimming removed 7 bases from V and 4 bases from J; junction bases left unmatched: 6. Germline V CDR1 and CDR2: SQVTM, ANQGSEA. This CDR3 spans 13 amino acids. In DNA form, the CDR3 reads TGCAGCGGGACCGGGAGGAGCACCGGGGAGCTGTTTTTT. The encoded protein is CSGTGRSTGELFF.

The chain is built from TRBV5-1 and TRBJ1-2; 7 nucleotides agree with TRBD1. The CDR3 has 16 residues. Germline V gives CDR1 SGHRS, CDR2 YFSETQ. J lost 9 bases, V lost 3 bases, and 17 bases had no gene match. The CDR3 sequence: CASSSYLGDSRSRYTF. In DNA, the CDR3 is TGCGCCAGCAGCTCTTACTTGGGGGACAGCAGAAGTCGCTACACCTTC. The complete variable domain, with remaining parts taken from reference TRBV5-1 and TRBJ1-2, reads KAGVTQTPRYLIKTRGQQVTLSCSPISGHRSVSWYQQTPGQGLQFLFEYFSETQRNKGNFPGRFSGRQFSNSRSEMNVSTLELGDSALYLCASSSYLGDSRSRYTFGSGTRLTVV.

This clone was found a few times. The V gene is TRBV5-4, the J gene TRBJ2-2, with TRBD2 as a possible D gene (7 bases). The CDR3 extends over 16 amino acids. V was shortened by 4 bases and J by 3 bases, with 16 bases between the two germline ends. Germline V lookup: CDR1 SGHNT, CDR2 YYREEE (reference sequence). As DNA, the CDR3 is TGTGCCAGCAGCCCTCTCGGGGGGCTCGACACCGGGGAGCTGTTTTTT. Protein sequence: CASSPLGGLDTGELFF. The whole variable domain, remainder taken from reference TRBV5-4 and TRBJ2-2, is ETGVTQSPTHLIKTRGQQVTLRCSSQSGHNTVSWYQQALGQGPQFIFQYYREEENGRGNFPPRFSGLQFPNYSSELNVNALELDDSALYLCASSPLGGLDTGELFFGEGSRLTVL.

The chain combines TRBV7-9 with TRBJ2-5; 8 positions match TRBD2. CDR1 is SEHNR and CDR2 is FQNEAQ in the germline V gene (reference sequence). This CDR3 region has 15 residues. Unmatched junction bases numbered 9, after V lost 5 bases and J lost 4 bases. In DNA form, the CDR3 reads TGTGCCAGCAGCAAAAGGGGCCTAGCGGGAGAGACCCAGTACTTC. This sequence encodes CASSKRGLAGETQYF.

The rearrangement uses TRBV16 and TRBJ1-4; maybe TRBD1 (5 bases). The CDR3 has 15 amino acids. CDR1 is KGHSY, CDR2 FQNENV, per germline. The V and J ends lost 2 bases and 13 bases respectively, with 20 bases between them. CDR3 coding DNA: TGTGCCAGCAGCCAACAGGGAGGGCCCGGTAGTAGACTGTTTTTT. Translated: CASSQQGGPGSRLFF.

A few counts support this clone. The chain joins TRBV18 to TRBJ1-2; 9 bases line up with TRBD1. Germline CDR1 and CDR2: KGHSH and LQKENI. V trimming: 3 bases; J trimming: 6 bases; junction bases outside the gene matches: 11. This CDR3 has 16 residues. The DNA of the CDR3 is TGTGCCAGCTCACCGGGTGGAACAGGGGGCGCCAATGGCTACACCTTC. Protein: CASSPGGTGGANGYTF.